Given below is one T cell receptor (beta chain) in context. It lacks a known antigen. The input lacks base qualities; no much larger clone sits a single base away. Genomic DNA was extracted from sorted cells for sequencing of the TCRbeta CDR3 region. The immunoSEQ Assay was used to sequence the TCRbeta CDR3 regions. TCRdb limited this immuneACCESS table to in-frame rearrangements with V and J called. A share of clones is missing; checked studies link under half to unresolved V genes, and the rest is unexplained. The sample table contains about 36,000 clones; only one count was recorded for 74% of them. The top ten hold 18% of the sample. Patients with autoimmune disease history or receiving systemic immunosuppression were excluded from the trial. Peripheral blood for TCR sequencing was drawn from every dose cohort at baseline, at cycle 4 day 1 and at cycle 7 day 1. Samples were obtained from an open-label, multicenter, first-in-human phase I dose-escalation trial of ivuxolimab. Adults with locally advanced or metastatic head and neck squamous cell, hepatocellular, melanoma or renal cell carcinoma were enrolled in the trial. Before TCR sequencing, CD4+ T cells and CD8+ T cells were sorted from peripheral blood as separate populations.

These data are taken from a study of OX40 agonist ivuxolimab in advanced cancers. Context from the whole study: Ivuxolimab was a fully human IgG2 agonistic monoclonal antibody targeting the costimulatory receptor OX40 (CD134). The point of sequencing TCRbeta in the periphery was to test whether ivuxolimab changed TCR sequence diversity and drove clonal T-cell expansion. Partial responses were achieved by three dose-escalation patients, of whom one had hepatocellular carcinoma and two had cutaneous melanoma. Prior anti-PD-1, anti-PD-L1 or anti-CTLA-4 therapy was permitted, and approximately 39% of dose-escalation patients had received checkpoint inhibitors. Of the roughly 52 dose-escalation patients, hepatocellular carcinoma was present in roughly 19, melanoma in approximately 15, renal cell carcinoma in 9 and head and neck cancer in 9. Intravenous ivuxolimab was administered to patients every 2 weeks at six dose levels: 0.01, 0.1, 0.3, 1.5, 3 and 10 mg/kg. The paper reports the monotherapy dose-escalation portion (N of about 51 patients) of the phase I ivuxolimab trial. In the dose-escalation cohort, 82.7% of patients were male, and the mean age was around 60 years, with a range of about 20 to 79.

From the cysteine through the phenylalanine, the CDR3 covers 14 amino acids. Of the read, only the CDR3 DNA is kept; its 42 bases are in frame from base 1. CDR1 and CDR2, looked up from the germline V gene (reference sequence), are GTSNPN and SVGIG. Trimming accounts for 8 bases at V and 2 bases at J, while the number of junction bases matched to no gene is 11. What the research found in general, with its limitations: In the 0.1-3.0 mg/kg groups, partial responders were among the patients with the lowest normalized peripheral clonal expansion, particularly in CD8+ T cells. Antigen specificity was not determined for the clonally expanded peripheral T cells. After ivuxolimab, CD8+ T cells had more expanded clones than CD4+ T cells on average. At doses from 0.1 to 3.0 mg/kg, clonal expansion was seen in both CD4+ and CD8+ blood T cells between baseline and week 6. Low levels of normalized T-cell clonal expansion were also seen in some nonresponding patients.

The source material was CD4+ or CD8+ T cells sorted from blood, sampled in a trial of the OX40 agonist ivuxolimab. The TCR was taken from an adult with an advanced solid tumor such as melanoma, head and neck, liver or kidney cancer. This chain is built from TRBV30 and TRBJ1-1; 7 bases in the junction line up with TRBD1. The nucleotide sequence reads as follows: TGTGCCCTCCAGGGGGGACAGCCTAACACTGAAGCTTTCTTT. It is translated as CALQGGQPNTEAFF.